Reported below is one T cell receptor (beta chain). Its antigen is not identified. The assay was immunoSEQ multiplex PCR, and TCRdb's table has in-frame clones only and misses some. The repertoire includes about 27,000 clones, around 90% of them detected once, and less than 20% sits in the top ten. Per the germline V gene, CDR1 is MNHEY and CDR2 is SMNVEV (reference sequence). The V and J ends lost 5 bases and 2 bases, in that order; junction bases with no gene match: 4. CDR3 length: 14 residues. Patients were ruled out by autoimmune disease history or systemic immunosuppression. This entry comes from a study of OX40 agonist ivuxolimab in advanced cancers. The overall study: Three individuals attained partial responses, comprising one hepatocellular carcinoma case and two cutaneous melanoma cases. Overall study findings and caveats: Normalized expansion of T-cell clones was also low for some nonresponders. CD8+ T cells averaged more expanded clones than CD4+.

The chain combines TRBV27 with TRBJ2-7, with TRBD2 identical over 9 bases. The sequencing here drew on CD4+ or CD8+ T cells sorted from blood, taken in a trial of the OX40 agonist ivuxolimab. The source of this sequence is an adult with an advanced solid tumor such as melanoma, head and neck, liver or kidney cancer. The CDR3: CASSLTSGAYEQYF. The CDR3 coding sequence is TGTGCCAGCAGTCTGACTAGCGGAGCCTACGAGCAGTACTTC.